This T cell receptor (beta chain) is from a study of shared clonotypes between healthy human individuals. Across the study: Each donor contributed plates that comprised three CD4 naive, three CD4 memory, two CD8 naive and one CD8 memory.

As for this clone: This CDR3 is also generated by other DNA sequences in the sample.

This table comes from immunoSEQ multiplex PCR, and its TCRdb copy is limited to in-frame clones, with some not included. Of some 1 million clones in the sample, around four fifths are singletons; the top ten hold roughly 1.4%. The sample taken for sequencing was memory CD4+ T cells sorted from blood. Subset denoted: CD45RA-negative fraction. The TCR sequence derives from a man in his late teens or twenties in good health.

CDR3 in amino acids: CAISRGGEQYF. The CDR3 DNA is TGTGCCATCAGTCGGGGAGGCGAGCAGTACTTC. This chain uses TRBV10-3 with TRBJ2-7, with a weak D call TRBD2 (6 bases). With 5 bases removed from V and 6 bases from J, the gap between germline ends came to 8 bases. Germline-derived CDR1 and CDR2 are ENHRY and SYGVKD. This CDR3 region has 11 residues.